This T cell receptor (beta chain) was identified during a study of blood T cell repertoires in COVID-19. Study-level information: Acute and convalescent COVID-19 specimens originated in the United States, Italy and Spain. Nucleic acid was either cDNA or gDNA, and it came from T cells, B-cell-depleted T cells, or PBMCs.

How the authors handled the data: Amplification from reference gene primers served as the basis for estimated nucleated cell counts. Libraries were prepared by immunoSEQ multiplex PCR; TCRdb keeps only in-frame clonotypes and omits some of them. V and J calls and clone size are copied from that table; D and trimming were computed from the DNA. The sample has approximately 58,000 clones, approximately 82% seen once. Germline trimming cut 5 bases from V and 4 bases from J; bases unmatched to any gene: 6. The CDR3 covers 14 residues. From germline, CDR1 is SGHAT and CDR2 FQNNGV. The receptor was derived from an older woman with acute or convalescent COVID-19. Specimen: peripheral blood. The J gene is TRBJ2-3, the V gene TRBV11-2, with 7 positions matching TRBD2. The CDR3 loop is CASSGLVSSDTQYF. The CDR3 DNA is TGTGCCAGCAGCGGACTAGTGTCATCAGATACGCAGTATTTT. Variable domain in full (rest from reference TRBV11-2 and TRBJ2-3): EAGVAQSPRYKIIEKRQSVAFWCNPISGHATLYWYQQILGQGPKLLIQFQNNGVVDDSQLPKDRFSAERLKGVDSTLKIQPAKLEDSAVYLCASSGLVSSDTQYFGPGTRLTVL.